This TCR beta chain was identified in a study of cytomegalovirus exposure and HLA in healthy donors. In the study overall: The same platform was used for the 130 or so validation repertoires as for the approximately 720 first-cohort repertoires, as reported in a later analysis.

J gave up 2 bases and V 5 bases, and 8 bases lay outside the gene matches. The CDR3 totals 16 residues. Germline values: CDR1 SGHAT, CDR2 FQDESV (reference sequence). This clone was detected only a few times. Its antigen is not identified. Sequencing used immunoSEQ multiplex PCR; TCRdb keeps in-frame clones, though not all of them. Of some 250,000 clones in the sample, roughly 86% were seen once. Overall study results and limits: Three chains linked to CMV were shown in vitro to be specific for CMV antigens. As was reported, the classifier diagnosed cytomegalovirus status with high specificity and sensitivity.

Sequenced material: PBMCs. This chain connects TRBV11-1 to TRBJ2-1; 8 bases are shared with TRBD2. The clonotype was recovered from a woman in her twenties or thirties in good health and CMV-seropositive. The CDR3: CASSPNSGETYNEQFF. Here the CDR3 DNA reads TGTGCCAGCAGCCCGAATAGCGGGGAAACCTACAATGAGCAGTTCTTC.